Listed below are T cell receptor beta chains from one sample, sequenced in a study of control samples from healthy donors and cancer patients. The table came from immunoSEQ multiplex PCR; TCRdb's copy has only in-frame clones and leaves some out. The profile shows about 150,000 clones, 85% to 95% of them singletons. Source material: blood. The receptors were gathered from a man aged 50-59 years in good health. CDR3s include the opening cysteine and the closing phenylalanine or tryptophan. A D gene is named only where the DNA matches it firmly. Size is stated for part of the rows, as once, few or many counts, or as a class when the clone is expanded.

CDR3 protein: CASSYLQGGTNEKLFF
CDR3 DNA: TGTGCCAGCAGCTACCTCCAGGGTGGGACTAATGAAAAACTGTTTTTT
D gene: NA
J gene: TRBJ1-4
clone size: NA
V gene: TRBV5-6
CDR3 length: 16

CDR3 protein: CASSRGNGGYEQYF
CDR3 DNA: TGTGCCAGCTCCAGGGGGAACGGTGGTTACGAGCAGTACTTC
D gene: TRBD1
J gene: TRBJ2-7
clone size: NA
V gene: TRBV2
CDR3 length: 14

CDR3 protein: CASSTRDRLDGYTF
CDR3 DNA: TGTGCCAGCAGTACGAGGGACAGGCTCGACGGCTACACCTTC
D gene: TRBD1
J gene: TRBJ1-2
clone size: few
V gene: TRBV27
CDR3 length: 14

CDR3 protein: CASSLEASPWETQYF
CDR3 DNA: TGCGCCAGCAGCTTGGAGGCTAGCCCCTGGGAGACCCAGTACTTC
D gene: NA
J gene: TRBJ2-5
clone size: NA
V gene: TRBV5-1
CDR3 length: 15

CDR3 protein: CASRGASGSYEQYF
CDR3 DNA: TGTGCCAGCAGGGGGGCTAGCGGGTCTTACGAGCAGTACTTC
D gene: TRBD2
J gene: TRBJ2-7
clone size: NA
V gene: TRBV7-8
CDR3 length: 14

CDR3 protein: CASSLFDSYQETQYF
CDR3 DNA: TGTGCCAGCTCACTATTCGACAGTTACCAAGAGACCCAGTACTTC
D gene: NA
J gene: TRBJ2-5
clone size: NA
V gene: TRBV18
CDR3 length: 15

CDR3 protein: CASSVSPTETQYF
CDR3 DNA: TGTGCCAGCAGCGTGAGTCCGACGGAGACCCAGTACTTC
D gene: NA
J gene: TRBJ2-5
clone size: NA
V gene: TRBV9
CDR3 length: 13

CDR3 protein: CASSQRGRAMNTEAFF
CDR3 DNA: TGCGCCAGCAGTCAGAGGGGGAGAGCGATGAACACTGAAGCTTTCTTT
D gene: NA
J gene: TRBJ1-1
clone size: NA
V gene: TRBV23-1
CDR3 length: 16

CDR3 protein: CSVEGESGEQYF
CDR3 DNA: TGCAGCGTTGAGGGGGAATCCGGCGAGCAGTACTTC
D gene: NA
J gene: TRBJ2-7
clone size: NA
V gene: TRBV29-1
CDR3 length: 12

CDR3 protein: CASSIGDLYEQYF
CDR3 DNA: TGTGCCAGTAGTATCGGGGATCTCTACGAGCAGTACTTC
D gene: NA
J gene: TRBJ2-7
clone size: once
V gene: TRBV19
CDR3 length: 13

CDR3 protein: CASSSDRGASNQPQHF
CDR3 DNA: TGTGCCAGCAGTAGCGACAGGGGCGCGAGCAATCAGCCCCAGCATTTT
D gene: TRBD1
J gene: TRBJ1-5
clone size: few
V gene: TRBV2
CDR3 length: 16

CDR3 protein: CASGWGGQNYGYTF
CDR3 DNA: TGTGCCAGCGGCTGGGGTGGACAGAACTATGGCTACACCTTC
D gene: NA
J gene: TRBJ1-2
clone size: NA
V gene: TRBV25-1
CDR3 length: 14

CDR3 protein: CSVDPQRGNEQFF
CDR3 DNA: TGCAGCGTTGACCCCCAGAGGGGCAATGAGCAGTTCTTC
D gene: NA
J gene: TRBJ2-1
clone size: NA
V gene: TRBV29-1
CDR3 length: 13

CDR3 protein: CASSLPRGPQETQYF
CDR3 DNA: TGTGCCAGCAGTTTACCTAGAGGGCCCCAAGAGACCCAGTACTTC
D gene: NA
J gene: TRBJ2-5
clone size: NA
V gene: TRBV28
CDR3 length: 15

CDR3 protein: CATSGYSEAFF
CDR3 DNA: TGTGCCACCAGCGGATATTCTGAAGCTTTCTTT
D gene: NA
J gene: TRBJ1-1
clone size: NA
V gene: TRBV15
CDR3 length: 11

CDR3 protein: CASSGGGGQLSYEQYF
CDR3 DNA: TGTGCCAGCAGTGGGGGTGGGGGTCAACTCTCCTACGAGCAGTACTTC
D gene: NA
J gene: TRBJ2-7
clone size: NA
V gene: TRBV28
CDR3 length: 16

CDR3 protein: CASKEGNTEAFF
CDR3 DNA: TGTGCCAGCAAAGAAGGGAACACTGAAGCTTTCTTT
D gene: NA
J gene: TRBJ1-1
clone size: NA
V gene: TRBV25-1
CDR3 length: 12

CDR3 protein: CATSEASGRAMDTQYF
CDR3 DNA: TGTGCCACCAGTGAAGCTAGCGGGAGGGCCATGGATACGCAGTATTTT
D gene: TRBD2
J gene: TRBJ2-3
clone size: NA
V gene: TRBV24-1
CDR3 length: 16

CDR3 protein: CASSQDGAGDTQYF
CDR3 DNA: TGTGCCAGCAGCCAAGACGGGGCGGGAGATACGCAGTATTTT
D gene: NA
J gene: TRBJ2-3
clone size: NA
V gene: TRBV14
CDR3 length: 14

CDR3 protein: CASSLPSLGPQHF
CDR3 DNA: TGTGCCAGCAGCTTGCCCAGCCTTGGGCCCCAGCATTTT
D gene: NA
J gene: TRBJ1-5
clone size: NA
V gene: TRBV7-2
CDR3 length: 13

CDR3 protein: CASSSPRGALTIYF
CDR3 DNA: TGTGCCAGCAGTTCCCCTAGGGGAGCACTCACCATATATTTT
D gene: NA
J gene: TRBJ1-3
clone size: few
V gene: TRBV28
CDR3 length: 14

CDR3 protein: CASRQQGAVIGTGELFF
CDR3 DNA: TGTGCCAGCAGGCAACAGGGGGCGGTGATCGGCACCGGGGAGCTGTTTTTT
D gene: TRBD1
J gene: TRBJ2-2
clone size: NA
V gene: TRBV7-9
CDR3 length: 17

CDR3 protein: CASSPSSYEQYF
CDR3 DNA: TGTGCCAGCAGCCCCAGTTCCTACGAGCAGTACTTC
D gene: NA
J gene: TRBJ2-7
clone size: NA
V gene: TRBV7-2
CDR3 length: 12

CDR3 protein: CASRRTGNTGELFF
CDR3 DNA: TGTGCCAGCAGACGGACAGGGAACACCGGGGAGCTGTTTTTT
D gene: TRBD1
J gene: TRBJ2-2
clone size: NA
V gene: TRBV27
CDR3 length: 14

CDR3 protein: CAISRGSGNQPQHF
CDR3 DNA: TGTGCCATCTCGAGAGGCTCCGGCAATCAGCCCCAGCATTTT
D gene: NA
J gene: TRBJ1-5
clone size: once
V gene: TRBV19
CDR3 length: 14

CDR3 protein: CASSLSQQDYEQYF
CDR3 DNA: TGCGCCAGCAGCTTGAGCCAGCAGGACTACGAGCAGTACTTC
D gene: NA
J gene: TRBJ2-7
clone size: NA
V gene: TRBV5-1
CDR3 length: 14

CDR3 protein: CASSPQGPSDTQYF
CDR3 DNA: TGCGCCAGCAGCCCCCAGGGCCCGTCCGATACGCAGTATTTT
D gene: NA
J gene: TRBJ2-3
clone size: once
V gene: TRBV5-1
CDR3 length: 14

CDR3 protein: CASSLRQITDTQYF
CDR3 DNA: TGTGCCAGCAGCTTAAGGCAGATCACAGATACGCAGTATTTT
D gene: NA
J gene: TRBJ2-3
clone size: NA
V gene: TRBV7-9
CDR3 length: 14

CDR3 protein: CASSFRGHYGYTF
CDR3 DNA: TGTGCCAGCAGTTTCAGGGGGCACTATGGCTACACCTTC
D gene: TRBD1
J gene: TRBJ1-2
clone size: NA
V gene: TRBV28
CDR3 length: 13

CDR3 protein: CASSRTGFSQPQHF
CDR3 DNA: TGTGCCAGTAGTAGGACAGGGTTCAGCCAGCCCCAGCATTTT
D gene: TRBD1
J gene: TRBJ1-5
clone size: NA
V gene: TRBV19
CDR3 length: 14

CDR3 protein: CASSPPGSRRETQYF
CDR3 DNA: TGTGCCAGCTCACCACCGGGATCGAGGAGAGAGACCCAGTACTTC
D gene: NA
J gene: TRBJ2-5
clone size: NA
V gene: TRBV18
CDR3 length: 15

CDR3 protein: CASSPGHQPQHF
CDR3 DNA: TGTGCCAGCTCACCAGGGCATCAGCCCCAGCATTTT
D gene: NA
J gene: TRBJ1-5
clone size: NA
V gene: TRBV18
CDR3 length: 12

CDR3 protein: CAISEYPGQGNQPQHF
CDR3 DNA: TGTGCCATCAGTGAGTACCCGGGACAGGGCAATCAGCCCCAGCATTTT
D gene: TRBD1
J gene: TRBJ1-5
clone size: NA
V gene: TRBV10-3
CDR3 length: 16

CDR3 protein: CASSSRLAGGPGEQYF
CDR3 DNA: TGTGCCAGCAGTTCCCGACTAGCGGGAGGGCCTGGCGAGCAGTACTTC
D gene: TRBD2
J gene: TRBJ2-7
clone size: NA
V gene: TRBV6-5
CDR3 length: 16

CDR3 protein: CASSPGTGGNTIYF
CDR3 DNA: TGTGCCAGCAGTCCCGGGACAGGGGGAAACACCATATATTTT
D gene: TRBD1
J gene: TRBJ1-3
clone size: NA
V gene: TRBV27
CDR3 length: 14

CDR3 protein: CASRGFTGYEQYF
CDR3 DNA: TGTGCCAGTAGGGGATTTACAGGGTACGAGCAGTACTTC
D gene: NA
J gene: TRBJ2-7
clone size: NA
V gene: TRBV19
CDR3 length: 13

CDR3 protein: CASSNPSGRDTQYF
CDR3 DNA: TGTGCCAGTAGTAACCCTAGCGGGAGAGATACGCAGTATTTT
D gene: TRBD2
J gene: TRBJ2-3
clone size: NA
V gene: TRBV19
CDR3 length: 14

CDR3 protein: CASSVTGGDNSPLHF
CDR3 DNA: TGTGCCAGTAGTGTCACAGGGGGTGATAATTCACCCCTCCACTTT
D gene: TRBD1
J gene: TRBJ1-6
clone size: NA
V gene: TRBV19
CDR3 length: 15

CDR3 protein: CASSGLAGTYNEQFF
CDR3 DNA: TGTGCCAGCAGTGGACTAGCGGGAACCTACAATGAGCAGTTCTTC
D gene: TRBD2
J gene: TRBJ2-1
clone size: few
V gene: TRBV6-6
CDR3 length: 15

CDR3 protein: CASSEQNSGNTIYF
CDR3 DNA: TGTGCCAGCAGCGAACAGAACTCTGGAAACACCATATATTTT
D gene: NA
J gene: TRBJ1-3
clone size: NA
V gene: TRBV9
CDR3 length: 14

CDR3 protein: CASSPRTGGNTGELFF
CDR3 DNA: TGTGCCAGCAGCCCTAGGACAGGGGGCAACACCGGGGAGCTGTTTTTT
D gene: TRBD1
J gene: TRBJ2-2
clone size: NA
V gene: TRBV7-3
CDR3 length: 16

CDR3 protein: CASSSRGGADTQYF
CDR3 DNA: TGTGCCAGTAGTTCCCGAGGGGGGGCGGATACGCAGTATTTT
D gene: NA
J gene: TRBJ2-3
clone size: once
V gene: TRBV19
CDR3 length: 14

CDR3 protein: CASSPTGEAFF
CDR3 DNA: TGTGCCAGCAGCCCTACAGGGGAAGCTTTCTTT
D gene: NA
J gene: TRBJ1-1
clone size: NA
V gene: TRBV11-2
CDR3 length: 11

CDR3 protein: CASTAIGQGGKGPYGYTF
CDR3 DNA: TGTGCCAGCACCGCCATCGGGCAGGGTGGGAAGGGGCCCTATGGCTACACCTTC
D gene: NA
J gene: TRBJ1-2
clone size: NA
V gene: TRBV28
CDR3 length: 18

CDR3 protein: CASYSRLSNQPQHF
CDR3 DNA: TGTGCCAGTTACAGCCGGTTGAGCAATCAGCCCCAGCATTTT
D gene: NA
J gene: TRBJ1-5
clone size: NA
V gene: TRBV28
CDR3 length: 14

CDR3 protein: CAISEPGHSGYTF
CDR3 DNA: TGTGCCATCAGTGAGCCAGGACACTCTGGCTACACCTTC
D gene: NA
J gene: TRBJ1-2
clone size: NA
V gene: TRBV10-3
CDR3 length: 13

CDR3 protein: CASSDRAGSGSTDTQYF
CDR3 DNA: TGCGCCAGCAGTGATCGGGCGGGAAGCGGGAGTACAGATACGCAGTATTTT
D gene: TRBD2
J gene: TRBJ2-3
clone size: few
V gene: TRBV10-1
CDR3 length: 17

CDR3 protein: CASSWGQGDTEAFF
CDR3 DNA: TGCGCCAGCAGCTGGGGACAGGGGGACACTGAAGCTTTCTTT
D gene: TRBD1
J gene: TRBJ1-1
clone size: NA
V gene: TRBV5-1
CDR3 length: 14

CDR3 protein: CATSDPRGGSYEQYF
CDR3 DNA: TGTGCCACCAGTGATCCCCGGGGGGGGAGCTACGAGCAGTACTTC
D gene: TRBD2
J gene: TRBJ2-7
clone size: NA
V gene: TRBV24-1
CDR3 length: 15

CDR3 protein: CASSKLQGFSNQPQHF
CDR3 DNA: TGTGCCAGTAGTAAACTACAGGGGTTTAGCAATCAGCCCCAGCATTTT
D gene: TRBD1
J gene: TRBJ1-5
clone size: NA
V gene: TRBV19
CDR3 length: 16

CDR3 protein: CASSLKGLRTDEQYF
CDR3 DNA: TGTGCCAGCAGTTTAAAAGGGCTCCGGACCGACGAGCAGTACTTC
D gene: NA
J gene: TRBJ2-7
clone size: NA
V gene: TRBV27
CDR3 length: 15

CDR3 protein: CASSLGTENYGYTF
CDR3 DNA: TGTGCCAGCAGCTTAGGGACAGAGAACTATGGCTACACCTTC
D gene: NA
J gene: TRBJ1-2
clone size: NA
V gene: TRBV7-9
CDR3 length: 14

CDR3 protein: CASSTPGGQTDQPQHF
CDR3 DNA: TGTGCCAGCAGTACCCCTGGGGGTCAAACGGATCAGCCCCAGCATTTT
D gene: NA
J gene: TRBJ1-5
clone size: NA
V gene: TRBV28
CDR3 length: 16

CDR3 protein: CASSLVTGDNEQFF
CDR3 DNA: TGCGCCAGCAGCTTGGTGACAGGGGACAATGAGCAGTTCTTC
D gene: TRBD1
J gene: TRBJ2-1
clone size: NA
V gene: TRBV5-1
CDR3 length: 14

CDR3 protein: CSARGRGVQYF
CDR3 DNA: TGCAGTGCTAGAGGCAGGGGAGTCCAGTACTTC
D gene: NA
J gene: TRBJ2-7
clone size: NA
V gene: TRBV20-1
CDR3 length: 11

CDR3 protein: CASSLQLNTEAFF
CDR3 DNA: TGTGCCAGCAGCTTACAATTGAACACTGAAGCTTTCTTT
D gene: NA
J gene: TRBJ1-1
clone size: once
V gene: TRBV6-5
CDR3 length: 13

CDR3 protein: CASSQGGGVNIQYF
CDR3 DNA: TGTGCCAGCAGCCAGGGAGGGGGAGTGAACATTCAGTACTTC
D gene: NA
J gene: TRBJ2-4
clone size: NA
V gene: TRBV3-1/TRBV3-2
CDR3 length: 14

CDR3 protein: CASSFSATNEKLFF
CDR3 DNA: TGTGCCAGCAGTTTCAGCGCAACTAATGAAAAACTGTTTTTT
D gene: NA
J gene: TRBJ1-4
clone size: NA
V gene: TRBV28
CDR3 length: 14

CDR3 protein: CASSSQGIYGYTF
CDR3 DNA: TGTGCCAGCAGCTCACAGGGAATCTATGGCTACACCTTC
D gene: NA
J gene: TRBJ1-2
clone size: NA
V gene: TRBV7-9
CDR3 length: 13

CDR3 protein: CASSDGGSTDTQYF
CDR3 DNA: TGTGCCAGCAGTGACGGCGGTAGCACAGATACGCAGTATTTT
D gene: NA
J gene: TRBJ2-3
clone size: NA
V gene: TRBV6-1
CDR3 length: 14